Listed here are 31 T cell receptor beta chains from one sample, sequenced in a study of shared clonotypes between healthy human individuals. Sequencing was performed with immunoSEQ multiplex PCR; in TCRdb, only in-frame clones are kept and a portion is missing. This table holds some 470,000 clones, approximately 80% found once. The sample was PBMCs. These TCRs come from a woman aged 40 to 50 in good health. Some clones in this sample may be carry-over from other donors' samples.

The V and J genes are TRBV29-1 and TRBJ2-5; 10 nucleotides match TRBD1. The J call may be incorrect, as the DNA end agrees better with TRBJ2-7. Germline values: CDR1 SQVTM, CDR2 ANQGSEA. There are 14 residues in the CDR3. CDR3 amino acids: CSVEGDRGLDEQYF. Here the CDR3 DNA reads TGCAGCGTTGAAGGAGACAGGGGGCTCGACGAGCAGTACTTC.

The V call is TRBV28, the J call TRBJ1-2; 8 nucleotides align to TRBD1. This CDR3 comprises 17 residues. V shed 8 bases and J 8 bases; nucleotides not matched to a gene: 22. Germline lookup yields CDR1 MDHEN and CDR2 SYDVKM. CDR3 amino acids: CASRGATGAPSFGGYTF. The CDR3 DNA reads as TGTGCCAGCCGAGGGGCGACAGGGGCACCATCGTTCGGGGGCTACACCTTC.

The V gene is TRBV5-1, the J gene TRBJ2-7; possible D gene TRBD1, 6 bases. The length of the CDR3 is 15 residues. CDR1 SGHRS and CDR2 YFSETQ come from the germline V gene. V was shortened by 7 bases and J by 4 bases, with 21 bases between the two germline ends. CDR3 protein: CASARDTRGSYEQYF. The CDR3 DNA sequence: TGCGCCAGCGCGAGGGACACCCGGGGTTCGTACGAGCAGTACTTC.

This clone came up a few times. This chain's CDR3 is CASSIASGRSYEQYF. Written as DNA, the CDR3 is TGTGCCAGTAGTATCGCTAGCGGGAGGAGTTACGAGCAGTACTTC. The gene calls are TRBV19 and TRBJ2-7, with 11 bases aligning to TRBD2. The CDR3 extends over 15 amino acids. Germline loops: CDR1 LNHDA, CDR2 SQIVND (reference sequence). Trimming at V came to 3 bases and at J to 4 bases, leaving 5 bases not matched to a gene.

This clone was detected only a few times. V is TRBV6-4 and J is TRBJ2-6, with no clear D. Germline values: CDR1 MRHNA, CDR2 SNTAGT. Trimming took off 3 bases at V and 1 base at J, with 4 bases between the two ends. The CDR3 has 14 residues. DNA of the CDR3: TGTGCCAGCAGTGAAAGTTCTGGGGCCAACGTCCTGACTTTC. Translated, it gives CASSESSGANVLTF.

CDR3 residues: CAWQDRGNQPQHF. The CDR3 DNA reads TGTGCCTGGCAGGACAGGGGTAATCAGCCCCAGCATTTT. The rearrangement uses TRBV30 and TRBJ1-5, with 9 nucleotides matching TRBD1. Germline V lookup: CDR1 GTSNPN, CDR2 SVGIG (reference sequence). With V trimmed by 5 bases and J by 4 bases, 3 bases remained unmatched. CDR3 length: 13 residues. Supplemented by reference TRBV30 and TRBJ1-5, the full variable domain reads SQTIHQWPATLVQPVGSPLSLECTVEGTSNPNLYWYRQAAGRGLQLLFYSVGIGQISSEVPQNLSASRPQDRQFILSSKKLLLSDSGFYLCAWQDRGNQPQHFGDGTRLSIL.

The chain joins TRBV7-2 to TRBJ1-4; D ambiguous. Germline CDR1 is SGHTA and CDR2 is FQGNSA. This CDR3 comprises 12 residues. The ends were cut back, 5 bases at V and 7 bases at J, with 8 bases in the middle. The CDR3 nucleotides are TGTGCCAGCAGCCCGGGAGGTGAAAAACTGTTTTTT. Encoded protein: CASSPGGEKLFF.

The V and J genes are TRBV4-2 and TRBJ1-6; tentatively, D is TRBD1 (6 bases). Looked up from germline, CDR1 is LGHNA and CDR2 is YNFKEQ. V dropped 1 base and J dropped 9 bases, with 16 bases sitting between them. The CDR3 spans 16 residues. In nucleotides, the CDR3 is TGTGCCAGCAGCCAAGGAGAACAGGGAGGAGTTTCACCCCTCCACTTT. Translated, it gives CASSQGEQGGVSPLHF.

As DNA, the CDR3 is TGTGCCAGCAGCCCATCTCGGGCCAAGACAGGGATCAGGGAGACCCAGTACTTC. Residues: CASSPSRAKTGIRETQYF. V is TRBV7-2 and J is TRBJ2-5; 7 nucleotides agree with TRBD1. This CDR3 has 18 amino acids. Germline V CDR1 and CDR2: SGHTA, FQGNSA. V lost 5 bases, J lost 5 bases, and 20 bases stayed unmatched.

The chain employs TRBV15 and TRBJ1-5; unclear D gene. The V gene lost 0 bases and the J gene lost 4 bases, with 10 bases spanning the gap. In germline, CDR1 is LNHNV, CDR2 YYDKDF (reference sequence). The CDR3 consists of 15 residues. The CDR3 bases are TGTGCCACCAGCAGAGAGTCTAGCGCGAATCAGCCCCAGCATTTT. This encodes CATSRESSANQPQHF. The full variable domain, its missing parts supplied by reference TRBV15 and TRBJ1-5, is DAMVIQNPRYQVTQFGKPVTLSCSQTLNHNVMYWYQQKSSQAPKLLFHYYDKDFNNEADTPDNFQSRRPNTSFCFLDIRSPGLGDTAMYLCATSRESSANQPQHFGDGTRLSIL.

This chain connects TRBV28 to TRBJ2-4, with TRBD1 as a possible D gene (6 bases). V lost 5 bases and J lost 6, with 14 bases in between. CDR3 length: 14 residues. Germline V gene data show CDR1 as MDHEN and CDR2 as SYDVKM. CDR3 residues: CASSHLTGLNIQYF. The CDR3 DNA sequence: TGTGCCAGCAGTCACTTGACAGGATTAAACATTCAGTACTTC.

In this sample, this clone turned up a few times. Other nucleotide sequences in the sample specify the same CDR3. This chain joins TRBV28 and TRBJ1-3, with D unresolved. Trimming cost V 3 bases and J 1 base, with 7 bases left between them. Germline lookup yields CDR1 MDHEN and CDR2 SYDVKM. This CDR3 region has 14 residues. The CDR3, as DNA: TGTGCCAGCAGTTTGGGAGGGTCTGGAAACACCATATATTTT. Its translation is CASSLGGSGNTIYF.

With regard to this clone: This may arise from a read error, as a much more abundant clone is one base away. Distinct nucleotide sequences in the sample also encode this CDR3. The V and J genes are TRBV7-9 and TRBJ1-1, with D unclear. Germline CDR1 SEHNR, CDR2 FQNEAQ (reference sequence). The CDR3 covers 14 residues. V shed 3 bases and J shed 6 bases, with 14 bases lying between them. The CDR3 DNA follows: TGTGCCAGCAGCTTGGGTCTGATGGGAGCTGAAGCTTTCTTT. It translates to CASSLGLMGAEAFF.

The CDR3 DNA reads TGTGCCAGTCGGGACTCGAGCACAGATACGCAGTATTTT. Amino acids: CASRDSSTDTQYF. The rearrangement links TRBV19 to TRBJ2-3; a weak D match, TRBD2 (6 bases). The CDR3 totals 13 residues. Looked up from germline, CDR1 is LNHDA and CDR2 is SQIVND (reference sequence). The V gene lost 8 bases and the J gene lost 0 bases, with 9 bases spanning the gap.

Remarks on this clone: One base away lies a much larger clone, so this may be a sequencing read error. The genes are TRBV7-2 and TRBJ2-6; unclear D gene. The CDR3 has 13 amino acids. Germline-derived CDR1 and CDR2 are SGHTA and FQGNSA. V lost 9 bases and J 4 bases, leaving 10 bases between the germline ends. The CDR3 loop is CASGHPGANVLTF. DNA for the CDR3: TGTGCCAGTGGGCATCCCGGGGCCAACGTCCTGACTTTC.

This sequence joins TRBV6-1 and TRBJ1-1; D might be TRBD1 (5 bases). CDR3 length: 15 amino acids. The V gene's germline CDR1 is MNHNS and CDR2 SASEGT. V was pared by 2 bases and J by 4 bases, with 14 bases between. The CDR3 DNA sequence: TGTGCCAGCAGTGAAACTGACAGACCTGGCACTGAAGCTTTCTTT. Its translation is CASSETDRPGTEAFF.

Here the CDR3 DNA reads TGTGCCAGCTCACAACGACTAGCGGACTCCTACGAGCAGTACTTC. It codes for CASSQRLADSYEQYF. This chain joins TRBV18 and TRBJ2-7, with 9 bases that match TRBD2. CDR1 is KGHSH, CDR2 LQKENI, per germline. Trimming took 4 bases from V and 0 from J; bases not matched to a gene: 4. CDR3 length: 15 amino acids.

The chain links TRBV5-4 to TRBJ1-2, with D unclear. Trimming took 0 bases from V and 3 from J, leaving 12 bases between them. The germline gives CDR1 SGHNT, CDR2 YYREEE (reference sequence). There are 15 residues in the CDR3. The CDR3 sequence: CASSLGGGFDYGYTF. Here the CDR3 DNA reads TGTGCCAGCAGCTTGGGCGGCGGATTTGACTATGGCTACACCTTC. The full variable domain, with the rest looked up from reference TRBV5-4 and TRBJ1-2, is ETGVTQSPTHLIKTRGQQVTLRCSSQSGHNTVSWYQQALGQGPQFIFQYYREEENGRGNFPPRFSGLQFPNYSSELNVNALELDDSALYLCASSLGGGFDYGYTFGSGTRLTVV.

The V and J genes are TRBV5-4 and TRBJ2-2; D not resolved. The V end lost 4 bases, the J end lost 4 bases, and 14 bases lay between the germline ends. CDR3 length: 15 residues. Germline V gene data show CDR1 as SGHNT and CDR2 as YYREEE (reference sequence). The CDR3 DNA reads as TGTGCCAGCAGCCCCGACTTCCCCGGCACCGGGGAGCTGTTTTTT. Its translation: CASSPDFPGTGELFF.

This clone was counted a few times. This chain uses TRBV5-1 with TRBJ2-5; D is uncertain. Germline loops: CDR1 SGHRS, CDR2 YFSETQ. The V and J ends lost 1 base and 1 base respectively, with 8 bases between them. The CDR3 has 14 amino acids. CDR3 bases: TGCGCCAGCAGCTTGTCCGACGGCCAAGAGACCCAGTACTTC. It yields the protein CASSLSDGQETQYF.

Judged by abundance, this clone is medium-sized. The same CDR3 can be traced to other DNA sequences in this sample. The chain carries TRBV7-2 and TRBJ1-1, with 10 bases aligning to TRBD1. CDR3 length: 13 amino acids. Unmatched junction bases numbered 3, after V lost 5 bases and J lost 6 bases. Germline-derived CDR1 and CDR2 are SGHTA and FQGNSA. CDR3 bases: TGTGCCAGCAGCCGTGGACAGGGGGCTGAAGCTTTCTTT. Translated, it gives CASSRGQGAEAFF.

This clone turned up a few times. J is TRBJ2-7 and V is TRBV7-2; 9 nucleotides match TRBD2. Germline V gene sequence: CDR1 SGHTA, CDR2 FQGNSA. CDR3 length: 19 residues. V dropped 5 bases and J dropped 5; count of bases not matched to a gene: 22. The chain's CDR3 is CASSPGSGSLLLGLDEQYF. As DNA, the CDR3 is TGTGCCAGCAGCCCAGGTAGCGGGAGTTTACTTTTGGGTTTGGACGAGCAGTACTTC.

This clone was seen a few times. A far bigger clonotype differs at one base, so this is likely a read error. V is TRBV30 and J is TRBJ2-5, with unresolved D. V lost 2 bases and J 9 bases, leaving 16 bases between the germline ends. This CDR3 contains 13 residues. Looked up from germline, CDR1 is GTSNPN and CDR2 is SVGIG (reference sequence). The CDR3 is CAWSPAAPVAQYF. The DNA of the CDR3 is TGTGCCTGGAGTCCCGCAGCCCCCGTGGCCCAGTACTTC. The entire variable domain, with the rest obtained from reference TRBV30 and TRBJ2-5, is as follows: SQTIHQWPATLVQPVGSPLSLECTVEGTSNPNLYWYRQAAGRGLQLLFYSVGIGQISSEVPQNLSASRPQDRQFILSSKKLLLSDSGFYLCAWSPAAPVAQYFGPGTRLLVL.

In this sample, this clone turned up once. The J gene is TRBJ2-5, the V gene TRBV7-2; D is undetermined. The V end was cut by 5 bases, the J end by 3 bases, with 10 bases between. CDR3 size: 13 residues. Per germline, CDR1 SGHTA and CDR2 FQGNSA. The CDR3 region is CASSVRREETQYF. In DNA, the CDR3 is TGTGCCAGCAGCGTGAGGAGAGAAGAGACCCAGTACTTC.

V is TRBV11-1 and J is TRBJ2-7, with 7 bases that match TRBD1. CDR1 SGHAT and CDR2 FQDESV come from the germline V gene (reference sequence). Trimming cost V 1 base and J 6 bases; bases outside gene matches: 6. This CDR3 has 14 amino acids. The CDR3 region is CASSLDRGAGEQYF. CDR3 coding DNA: TGTGCCAGCAGCTTAGACAGGGGAGCCGGCGAGCAGTACTTC.

J is TRBJ2-3 and V is TRBV7-8; either TRBD1 or TRBD2 may fit D (6 bases each). V was clipped by 5 bases and J by 5 bases, with 14 bases between them. Germline CDR1 is SGHVS and CDR2 is FQNEAQ. CDR3 length: 14 amino acids. This chain's CDR3 is CASSLGGTQDTQYF. The CDR3 DNA reads as TGTGCCAGCAGCCTCGGGGGCACCCAAGATACGCAGTATTTT.

Note on this clone: The identical CDR3 is also encoded by other nucleotide sequences in the sample. This chain joins TRBV11-2 and TRBJ2-3; D gene unclear. V lost 1 base to trimming and J lost 2 bases, with 7 bases between them. Germline CDR1 reads SGHAT; CDR2 reads FQNNGV. This CDR3 has 14 amino acids. The DNA of the CDR3 is TGTGCCAGCAGCTTAGGAGGATACACAGATACGCAGTATTTT. Amino acid sequence: CASSLGGYTDTQYF.

This chain uses TRBV25-1 with TRBJ2-1; D is tentatively TRBD1 or TRBD2 (6 bases each). Between the trimmed V and J ends, which lost 3 bases and 7 bases, there was a span of 13 bases. Germline V lookup: CDR1 MGHDK, CDR2 SYGVNS. The CDR3 is 14 residues long. CDR3 bases: TGTGCCAGCAGTGATCCTAGGGGGACTAATGAGCAGTTCTTC. Amino acid sequence: CASSDPRGTNEQFF.

The chain links TRBV28 to TRBJ2-4; D may be TRBD1 (5 bases). Germline V gene data show CDR1 as MDHEN and CDR2 as SYDVKM. V gave up 6 bases and J gave up 8 bases, with 17 bases separating them. The CDR3 contains 14 residues. CDR3 DNA sequence: TGTGCCAGCAGCCCGACCGGCCAAGGGGACATTCAGTACTTC. Translated: CASSPTGQGDIQYF.

V and J are TRBV4-2 and TRBJ2-5; D is perhaps TRBD1 or TRBD2 (5 bases each). V was cut by 0 bases and J by 7 bases, with 15 bases left in between. Germline CDR1 LGHNA, CDR2 YNFKEQ. The CDR3 extends over 15 amino acids. The CDR3 DNA reads as TGTGCCAGCAGCCAAGATCCAGGGACCCCCGGGACCCAGTACTTC. Translation: CASSQDPGTPGTQYF.

The chain is built from TRBV7-6 and TRBJ2-7; TRBD2 matches at 8 bases. The V gene's germline CDR1 is SGHVS and CDR2 FNYEAQ. The length of the CDR3 is 14 residues. Trimming removed 0 bases from V and 3 bases from J; junction bases left unmatched: 1. CDR3 amino acids: CASSLALAGYEQYF. The CDR3 nucleotides read TGTGCCAGCAGCTTAGCCCTAGCGGGCTACGAGCAGTACTTC.